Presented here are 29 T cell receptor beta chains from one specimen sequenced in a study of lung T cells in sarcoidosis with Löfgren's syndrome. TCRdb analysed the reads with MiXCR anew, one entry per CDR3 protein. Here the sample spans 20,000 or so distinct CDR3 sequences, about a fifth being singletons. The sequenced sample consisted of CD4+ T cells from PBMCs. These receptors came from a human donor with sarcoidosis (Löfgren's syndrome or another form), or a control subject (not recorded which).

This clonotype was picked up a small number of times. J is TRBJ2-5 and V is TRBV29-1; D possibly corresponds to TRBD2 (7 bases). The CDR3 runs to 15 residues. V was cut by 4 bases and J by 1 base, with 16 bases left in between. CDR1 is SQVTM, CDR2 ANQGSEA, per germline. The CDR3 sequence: CSVGEGGVIQETQYF. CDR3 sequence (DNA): TGCAGCGTTGGTGAGGGGGGGGTGATCCAAGAGACCCAGTACTTC.

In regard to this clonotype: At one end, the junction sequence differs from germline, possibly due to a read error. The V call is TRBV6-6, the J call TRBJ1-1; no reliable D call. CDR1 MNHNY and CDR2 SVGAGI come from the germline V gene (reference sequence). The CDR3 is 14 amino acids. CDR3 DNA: TGCGCCAGCAGTTATTTACCGGGGAACACTGAAGCTTTATTT. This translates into CASSYLPGNTEALF.

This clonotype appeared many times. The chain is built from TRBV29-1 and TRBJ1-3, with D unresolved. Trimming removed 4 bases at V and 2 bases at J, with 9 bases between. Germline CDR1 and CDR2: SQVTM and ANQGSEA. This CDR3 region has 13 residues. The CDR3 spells CSVGLPPGNTIYF. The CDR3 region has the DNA TGCAGCGTTGGACTGCCTCCTGGAAACACCATATATTTT. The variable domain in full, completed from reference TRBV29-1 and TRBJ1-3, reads SAVISQKPSRDICQRGTSLTIQCQVDSQVTMMFWYRQQPGQSLTLIATANQGSEATYESGFVIDKFPISRPNLTFSTLTVSNMSPEDSSIYLCSVGLPPGNTIYFGEGSWLTVV.

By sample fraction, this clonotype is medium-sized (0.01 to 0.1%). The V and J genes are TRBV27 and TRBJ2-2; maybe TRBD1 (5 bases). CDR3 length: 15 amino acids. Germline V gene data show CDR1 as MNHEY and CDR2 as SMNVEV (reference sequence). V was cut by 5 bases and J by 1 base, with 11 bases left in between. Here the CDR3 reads CASSASRVNTGELFF. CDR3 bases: TGTGCCAGCAGTGCCTCCAGGGTGAACACCGGGGAGCTGTTTTTT.

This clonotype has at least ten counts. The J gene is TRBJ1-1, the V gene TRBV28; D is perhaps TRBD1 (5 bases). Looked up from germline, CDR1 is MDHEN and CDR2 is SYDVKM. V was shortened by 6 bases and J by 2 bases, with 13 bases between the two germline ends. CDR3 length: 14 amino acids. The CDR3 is CASRKGDRNTEAFF. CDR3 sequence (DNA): TGTGCCAGCAGAAAAGGGGACCGCAACACTGAAGCTTTCTTT.

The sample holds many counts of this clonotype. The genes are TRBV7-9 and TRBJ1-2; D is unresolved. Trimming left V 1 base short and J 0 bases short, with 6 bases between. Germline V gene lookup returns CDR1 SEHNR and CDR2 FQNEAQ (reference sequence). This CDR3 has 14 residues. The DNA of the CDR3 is TGTGCCAGCAGCTTAGGAGAGGCTAACTATGGCTACACCTTC. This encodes CASSLGEANYGYTF. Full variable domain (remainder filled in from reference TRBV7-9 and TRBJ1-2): DTGVSQNPRHKITKRGQNVTFRCDPISEHNRLYWYRQTLGQGPEFLTYFQNEAQLEKSRLLSDRFSAERPKGSFSTLEIQRTEQGDSAMYLCASSLGEANYGYTFGSGTRLTVV.

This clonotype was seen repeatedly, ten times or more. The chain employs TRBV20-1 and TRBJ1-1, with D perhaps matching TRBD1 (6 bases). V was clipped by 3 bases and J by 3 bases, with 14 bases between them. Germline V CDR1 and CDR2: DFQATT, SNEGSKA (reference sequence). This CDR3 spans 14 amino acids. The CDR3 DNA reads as TGCAGTGCTAGGGTACCGGGGGCGTACACTGAAGCTTTCTTT. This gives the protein CSARVPGAYTEAFF.

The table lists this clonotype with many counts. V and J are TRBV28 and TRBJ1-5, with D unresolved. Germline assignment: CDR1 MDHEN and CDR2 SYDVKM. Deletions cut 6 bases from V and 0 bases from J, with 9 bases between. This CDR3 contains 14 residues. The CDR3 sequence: CASRGGYSNQPQHF. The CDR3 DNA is TGTGCCAGCAGGGGAGGATATAGCAATCAGCCCCAGCATTTT.

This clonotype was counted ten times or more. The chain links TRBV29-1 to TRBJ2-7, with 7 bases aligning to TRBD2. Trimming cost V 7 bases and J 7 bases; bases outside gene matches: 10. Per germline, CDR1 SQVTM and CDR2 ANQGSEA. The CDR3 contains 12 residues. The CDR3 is CSAKSSSGEQYF. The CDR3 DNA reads TGCAGCGCCAAATCGAGTAGCGGGGAGCAGTACTTC.

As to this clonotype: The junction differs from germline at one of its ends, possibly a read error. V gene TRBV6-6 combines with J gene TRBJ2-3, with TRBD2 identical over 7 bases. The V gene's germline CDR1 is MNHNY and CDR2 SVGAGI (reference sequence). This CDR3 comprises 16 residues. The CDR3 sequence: CASSPLGLLSTDTQCF. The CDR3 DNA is TGTGCCAGCAGTCCACTGGGACTACTAAGCACAGATACGCAGTGTTTT.

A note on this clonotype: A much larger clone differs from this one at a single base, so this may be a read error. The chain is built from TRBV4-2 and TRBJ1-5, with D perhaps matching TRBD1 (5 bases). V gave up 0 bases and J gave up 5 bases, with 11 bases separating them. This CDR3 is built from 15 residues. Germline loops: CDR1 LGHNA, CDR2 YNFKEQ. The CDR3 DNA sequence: TGTGCCAGCAGCCAAGATTGGGACGGATATCAGCCCCAGCATTTT. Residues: CASSQDWDGYQPQHF.

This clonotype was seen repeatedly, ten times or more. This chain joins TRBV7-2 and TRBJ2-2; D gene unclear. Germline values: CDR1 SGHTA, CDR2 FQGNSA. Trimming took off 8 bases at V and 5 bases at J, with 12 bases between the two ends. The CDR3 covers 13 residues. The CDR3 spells CASRIGRTGELFF. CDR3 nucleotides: TGTGCCAGCCGCATCGGACGGACCGGGGAGCTGTTTTTT.

The CDR3 loop reads CASKRLESNEQFF. The CDR3 nucleotides read TGTGCCAGCAAACGACTAGAATCCAATGAGCAGTTCTTC. The chain employs TRBV7-9 and TRBJ2-1; D possibly corresponds to TRBD2 (6 bases). V lost 7 bases to trimming and J lost 6 bases, with 13 bases between them. Germline V gene data show CDR1 as SEHNR and CDR2 as FQNEAQ (reference sequence). The CDR3 is made up of 13 amino acids.

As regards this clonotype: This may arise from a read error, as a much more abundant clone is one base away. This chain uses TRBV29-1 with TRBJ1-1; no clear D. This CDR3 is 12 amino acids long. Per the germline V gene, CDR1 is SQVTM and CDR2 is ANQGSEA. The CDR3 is CSFWEGTTEASF. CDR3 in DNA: TGCAGCTTCTGGGAGGGAACAACTGAAGCTTCCTTT.

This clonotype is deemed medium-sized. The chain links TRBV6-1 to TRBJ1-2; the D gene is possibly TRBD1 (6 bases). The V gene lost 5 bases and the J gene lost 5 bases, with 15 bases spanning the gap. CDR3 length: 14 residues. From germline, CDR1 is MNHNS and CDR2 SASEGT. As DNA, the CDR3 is TGTGCCAGCAGTTGGGAGAAGACAGGTTATGGCTACACCTTC. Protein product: CASSWEKTGYGYTF.

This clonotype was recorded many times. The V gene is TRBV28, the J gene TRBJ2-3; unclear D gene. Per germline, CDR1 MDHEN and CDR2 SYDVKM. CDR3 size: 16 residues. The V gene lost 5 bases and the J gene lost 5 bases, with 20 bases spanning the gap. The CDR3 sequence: CASSIGPDLFLDTQYF. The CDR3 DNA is TGTGCCAGCAGTATTGGACCAGACCTCTTCCTAGATACGCAGTATTTT.

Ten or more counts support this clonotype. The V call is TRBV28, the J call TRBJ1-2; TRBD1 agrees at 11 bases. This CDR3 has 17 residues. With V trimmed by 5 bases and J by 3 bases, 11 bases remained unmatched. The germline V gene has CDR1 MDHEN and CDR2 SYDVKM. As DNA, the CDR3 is TGTGCCAGCAGTCTCACGAAAGGACAGGGGGCGTACTATGGCTACACCTTC. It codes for CASSLTKGQGAYYGYTF.

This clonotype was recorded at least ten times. The CDR3 nucleotides are TGCGCCAGCAGCCAACAACCCCCAGGGCCGACCTCCTACAATGAGCAGTTCTTC. It codes for CASSQQPPGPTSYNEQFF. V and J are TRBV4-3 and TRBJ2-1; D may be TRBD1 (5 bases). Germline CDR1 is LGHNA and CDR2 is YSLEER. The ends were cut back, 2 bases at V and 0 bases at J, with 17 bases in the middle. This CDR3 spans 18 amino acids.

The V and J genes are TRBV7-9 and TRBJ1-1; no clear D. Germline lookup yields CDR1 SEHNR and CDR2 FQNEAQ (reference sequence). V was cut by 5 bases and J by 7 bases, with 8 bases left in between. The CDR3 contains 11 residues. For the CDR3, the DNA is TGTGCCAGCAGCCCTGAGCTTGAAGCTTTCTTT. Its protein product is CASSPELEAFF.

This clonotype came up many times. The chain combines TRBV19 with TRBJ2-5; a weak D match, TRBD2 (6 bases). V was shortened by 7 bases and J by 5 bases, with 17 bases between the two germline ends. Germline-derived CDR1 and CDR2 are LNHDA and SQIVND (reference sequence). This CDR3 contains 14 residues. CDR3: CASNPGSGGETQYF. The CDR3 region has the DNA TGTGCCAGTAACCCCGGCTCCGGGGGTGAGACCCAGTACTTC.

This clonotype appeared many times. Here the CDR3 DNA reads TGTGCCAGCAGCTGGGACTATAGCGGGTCTTACAATGAGCAGTTCTTC. Its protein product is CASSWDYSGSYNEQFF. The V gene is TRBV7-9, the J gene TRBJ2-1, with TRBD2 matching 7 bases. CDR1 SEHNR and CDR2 FQNEAQ come from the germline V gene (reference sequence). Unmatched junction bases numbered 10, after V lost 4 bases and J lost 4 bases. This CDR3 is 16 amino acids long.

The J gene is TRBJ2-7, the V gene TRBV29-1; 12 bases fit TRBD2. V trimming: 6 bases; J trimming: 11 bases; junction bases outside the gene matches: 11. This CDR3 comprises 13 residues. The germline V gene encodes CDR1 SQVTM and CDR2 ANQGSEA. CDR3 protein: CSVGTSGQREKYF. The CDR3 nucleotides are TGCAGCGTGGGGACTAGCGGGCAGAGGGAGAAGTACTTC.

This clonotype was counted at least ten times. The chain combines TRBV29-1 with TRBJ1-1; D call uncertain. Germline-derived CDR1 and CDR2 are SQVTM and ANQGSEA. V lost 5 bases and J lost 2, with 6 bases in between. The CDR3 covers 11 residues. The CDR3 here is CSVRSNTEAFF. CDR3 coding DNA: TGCAGCGTTCGATCTAACACTGAAGCTTTCTTT.

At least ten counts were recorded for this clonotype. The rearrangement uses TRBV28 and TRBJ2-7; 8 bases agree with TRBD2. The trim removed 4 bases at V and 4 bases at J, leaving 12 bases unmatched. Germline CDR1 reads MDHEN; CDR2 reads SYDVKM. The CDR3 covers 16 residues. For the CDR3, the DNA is TGTGCCAGCAGTTCCTCCGCCGGGGGGGCCCCGTACGAGCAGTACTTC. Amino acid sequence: CASSSSAGGAPYEQYF.

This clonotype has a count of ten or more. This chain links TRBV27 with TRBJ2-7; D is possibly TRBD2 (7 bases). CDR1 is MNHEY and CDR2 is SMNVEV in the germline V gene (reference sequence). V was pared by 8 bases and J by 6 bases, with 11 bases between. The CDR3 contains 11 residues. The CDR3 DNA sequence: TGTGCCAGCCTCCGGGGGGCCGAGCAGTACTTC. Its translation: CASLRGAEQYF.

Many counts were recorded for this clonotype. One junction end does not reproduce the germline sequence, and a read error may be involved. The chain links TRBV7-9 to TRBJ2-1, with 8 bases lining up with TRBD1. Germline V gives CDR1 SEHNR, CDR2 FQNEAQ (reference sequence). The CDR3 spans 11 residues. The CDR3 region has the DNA TGTGCCAGCAGCATGACAGGGGTTTTTGTCTTC. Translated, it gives CASSMTGVFVF. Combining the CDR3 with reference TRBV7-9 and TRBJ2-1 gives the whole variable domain DTGVSQNPRHKITKRGQNVTFRCDPISEHNRLYWYRQTLGQGPEFLTYFQNEAQLEKSRLLSDRFSAERPKGSFSTLEIQRTEQGDSAMYLCASSMTGVFVFGPGTRLTVL.

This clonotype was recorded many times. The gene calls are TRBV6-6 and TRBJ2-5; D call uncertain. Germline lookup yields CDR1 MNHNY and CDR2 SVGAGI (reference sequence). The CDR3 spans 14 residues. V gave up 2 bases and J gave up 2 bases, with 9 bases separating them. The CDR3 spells CASSYTPPQETQYF. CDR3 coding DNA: TGTGCCAGCAGTTACACCCCCCCGCAAGAGACCCAGTACTTC.

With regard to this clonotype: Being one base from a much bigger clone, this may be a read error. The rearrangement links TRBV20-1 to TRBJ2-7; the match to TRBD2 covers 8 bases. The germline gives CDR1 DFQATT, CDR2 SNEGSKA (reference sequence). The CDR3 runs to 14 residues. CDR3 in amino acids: CSARASGLADERYF. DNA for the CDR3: TGCAGTGCTAGAGCATCTGGACTAGCCGACGAGCGGTACTTC.

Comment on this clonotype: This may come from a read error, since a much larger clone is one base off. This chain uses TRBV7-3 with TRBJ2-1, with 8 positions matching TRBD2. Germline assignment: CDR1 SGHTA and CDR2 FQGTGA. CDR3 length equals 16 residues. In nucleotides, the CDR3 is TGTGCCAACAGCTCGGGACTAGGTGGCTCCTACAATGAGCAGTTCTTC. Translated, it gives CANSSGLGGSYNEQFF.